Listed below are T cell receptor beta chains from one sample, sequenced in a study of blood T cell repertoires in COVID-19. TCRdb's copy holds only in-frame clones and misses some; the assay was immunoSEQ multiplex PCR. The data contain around 160,000 clones, 75% to 85% of them seen just once; the ten biggest clones take up approximately 11%. Sequencing used peripheral blood. The source of these receptors is a human donor in a cohort sampled during active COVID-19. Both conserved end residues are part of each CDR3. Fields, in order: D gene, V gene, J gene, clone size, CDR3 protein, CDR3 DNA. D genes are given only for firm matches. Clone size is shown for a subset of rows, as once, few, many or a class of expanded clone.

>TRBD2|TRBV5-1|TRBJ2-3|once
CASSLASGQLVGDTQYF
TGCGCCAGCAGCTTGGCTAGCGGCCAACTAGTGGGAGATACGCAGTATTTT
>TRBD1|TRBV2|TRBJ1-6|.
CASRERQGTYSPLHF
TGTGCCAGCAGGGAAAGACAGGGTACCTATTCACCCCTCCACTTT
>TRBD2|TRBV7-9|TRBJ2-7|.
CASSFILAAGSYEQYF
TGTGCCAGCAGCTTTATTCTAGCGGCAGGATCCTACGAGCAGTACTTC
>TRBD1|TRBV7-2|TRBJ2-1|.
CASSARGTGPYEQFF
TGTGCCAGCAGCGCCCGAGGGACAGGGCCCTATGAGCAGTTCTTC
>TRBD1|TRBV24-1|TRBJ2-7|.
CATSGQGEAYEQYF
TGTGCCACCAGTGGACAGGGAGAGGCCTACGAGCAGTACTTC
>TRBD1|TRBV24-1|TRBJ2-5|.
CATGGTGEETQYF
TGTGCCACCGGAGGGACAGGGGAAGAGACCCAGTACTTC
>TRBD1|TRBV28|TRBJ1-5|.
CASSPPGTGVQHF
TGTGCCAGCAGTCCCCCCGGGACAGGGGTCCAGCATTTT
>.|TRBV24-1|TRBJ2-2|.
CATSAPSGELFF
TGTGCCACCAGTGCCCCGAGCGGGGAGCTGTTTTTT
>.|TRBV7-2|TRBJ2-7|.
CASSRPLGGQKYYEQYF
TGTGCCAGCAGCCGCCCGTTGGGGGGGCAGAAATACTACGAGCAGTACTTC
>.|TRBV4-3|TRBJ1-4|.
CASSLQGHEKLFF
TGCGCCAGCAGTCTACAGGGTCATGAAAAACTGTTTTTT
>TRBD1|TRBV10-2|TRBJ1-3|.
CATQGSGNTIYF
TGCGCCACACAGGGGTCTGGAAACACCATATATTTT
>TRBD1|TRBV7-6|TRBJ1-6|.
CASSLSGTGFGSPLHF
TGTGCCAGCAGCTTAAGCGGGACAGGGTTTGGGTCACCCCTCCACTTT
>TRBD1|TRBV9|TRBJ2-3|.
CASSPRQGDTDTQYF
TGTGCCAGCAGCCCCAGACAGGGTGACACAGATACGCAGTATTTT
>TRBD1|TRBV7-7|TRBJ2-7|.
CASSRDSSYEQYF
TGTGCTAGCAGCCGGGACAGCTCCTACGAGCAGTACTTC
>.|TRBV6-2/TRBV6-3|TRBJ2-7|.
CASSLGGYEQYF
TGTGCCAGCAGCTTGGGGGGCTACGAGCAGTACTTC
>.|TRBV27|TRBJ1-5|.
CASSLKGERNQPQHF
TGTGCCAGCAGTTTAAAAGGAGAACGCAATCAGCCCCAGCATTTT
>.|TRBV28|TRBJ1-4|.
CASNPRSNEKLFF
TGTGCCAGCAATCCCAGAAGTAATGAAAAACTGTTTTTT
>.|TRBV6-1|TRBJ1-3|.
CASSELEGASGNTIYF
TGTGCCAGCAGTGAACTCGAAGGGGCCTCTGGAAACACCATATATTTT
>.|TRBV28|TRBJ1-4|.
CASSLLQGSYEKLFF
TGTGCCAGCAGTTTATTACAAGGGAGTTATGAAAAACTGTTTTTT
>.|TRBV28|TRBJ2-5|once
CASTTPRGQQETQYF
TGTGCCAGCACGACCCCCCGTGGGCAACAAGAGACCCAGTACTTC
>.|TRBV12-3/TRBV12-4|TRBJ2-7|.
CASSLRERAEQYF
TGTGCCAGCAGTTTAAGAGAGCGGGCCGAGCAGTACTTC
>TRBD2|TRBV6-2/TRBV6-3|TRBJ2-7|.
CASRPLGREGEQYF
TGTGCCAGCCGCCCGCTGGGCAGGGAGGGCGAGCAGTACTTC
>.|TRBV27|TRBJ2-1|.
CASSFRVINEYNEQFF
TGTGCCAGCAGTTTCAGGGTAATCAACGAATACAATGAGCAGTTCTTC
>.|TRBV6-5|TRBJ1-4|.
CASTGGATNEKLFF
TGTGCCAGCACCGGGGGTGCAACTAATGAAAAACTGTTTTTT
>.|TRBV6-5|TRBJ2-4|.
CASSWGGKNIQYF
TGTGCCAGCAGTTGGGGCGGAAAAAACATTCAGTACTTC